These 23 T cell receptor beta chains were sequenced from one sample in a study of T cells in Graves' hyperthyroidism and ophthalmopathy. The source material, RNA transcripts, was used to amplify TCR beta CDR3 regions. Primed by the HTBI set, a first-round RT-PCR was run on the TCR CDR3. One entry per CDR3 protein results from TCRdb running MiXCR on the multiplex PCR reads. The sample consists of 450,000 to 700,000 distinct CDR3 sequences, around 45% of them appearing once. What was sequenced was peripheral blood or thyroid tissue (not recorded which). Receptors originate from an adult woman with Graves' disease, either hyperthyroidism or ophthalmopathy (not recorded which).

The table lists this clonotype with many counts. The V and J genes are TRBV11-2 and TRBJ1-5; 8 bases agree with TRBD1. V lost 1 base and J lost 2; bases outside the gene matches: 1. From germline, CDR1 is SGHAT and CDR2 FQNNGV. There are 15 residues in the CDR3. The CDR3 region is CASSLVTGGNQPQHF. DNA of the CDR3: TGTGCCAGCAGCTTAGTGACAGGGGGCAATCAGCCCCAGCATTTT. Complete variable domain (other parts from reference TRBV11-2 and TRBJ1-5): EAGVAQSPRYKIIEKRQSVAFWCNPISGHATLYWYQQILGQGPKLLIQFQNNGVVDDSQLPKDRFSAERLKGVDSTLKIQPAKLEDSAVYLCASSLVTGGNQPQHFGDGTRLSIL.

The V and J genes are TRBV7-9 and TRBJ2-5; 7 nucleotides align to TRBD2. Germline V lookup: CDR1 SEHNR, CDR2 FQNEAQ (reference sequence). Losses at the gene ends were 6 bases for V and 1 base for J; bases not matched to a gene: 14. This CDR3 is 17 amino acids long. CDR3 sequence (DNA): TGTGCCAGCAGTGGCCTGGGGAGCGGGAATATCCAAGAGACCCAGTACTTC. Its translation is CASSGLGSGNIQETQYF. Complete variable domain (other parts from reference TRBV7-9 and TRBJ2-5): DTGVSQNPRHKITKRGQNVTFRCDPISEHNRLYWYRQTLGQGPEFLTYFQNEAQLEKSRLLSDRFSAERPKGSFSTLEIQRTEQGDSAMYLCASSGLGSGNIQETQYFGPGTRLLVL.

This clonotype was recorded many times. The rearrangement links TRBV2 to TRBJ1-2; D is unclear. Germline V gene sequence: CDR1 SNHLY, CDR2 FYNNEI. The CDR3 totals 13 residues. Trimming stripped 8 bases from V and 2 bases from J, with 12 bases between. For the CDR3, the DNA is TGTGCCAGCGAGGCAGGTCGGAACTATGGCTACACCTTC. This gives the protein CASEAGRNYGYTF.

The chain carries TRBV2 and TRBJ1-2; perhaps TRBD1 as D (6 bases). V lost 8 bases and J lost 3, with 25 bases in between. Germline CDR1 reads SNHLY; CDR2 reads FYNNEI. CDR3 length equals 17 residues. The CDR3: CASPPLSPGTQDYGYTF. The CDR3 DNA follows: TGTGCCAGCCCTCCGCTCAGCCCTGGGACACAGGACTATGGCTACACCTTC.

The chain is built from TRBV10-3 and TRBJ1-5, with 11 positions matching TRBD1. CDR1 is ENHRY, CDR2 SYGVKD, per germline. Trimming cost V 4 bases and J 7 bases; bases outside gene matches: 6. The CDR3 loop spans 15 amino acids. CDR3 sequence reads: CAISGRTGGMQPQHF. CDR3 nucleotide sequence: TGTGCCATCAGTGGCCGGACAGGGGGCATGCAGCCCCAGCATTTT.

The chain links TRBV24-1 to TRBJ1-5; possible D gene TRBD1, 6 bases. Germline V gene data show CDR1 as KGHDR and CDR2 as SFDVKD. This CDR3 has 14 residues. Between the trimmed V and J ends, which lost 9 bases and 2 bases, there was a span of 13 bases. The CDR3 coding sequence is TGTGCCACCGCGGAGGGGGATGGCAATCAGCCCCAGCATTTT. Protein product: CATAEGDGNQPQHF.

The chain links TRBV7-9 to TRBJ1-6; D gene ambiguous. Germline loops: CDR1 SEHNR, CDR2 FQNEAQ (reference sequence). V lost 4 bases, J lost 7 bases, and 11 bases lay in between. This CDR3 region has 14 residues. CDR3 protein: CASSSHGGNSPLHF. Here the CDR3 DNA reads TGTGCCAGCAGCTCCCACGGAGGAAATTCACCCCTCCACTTT.

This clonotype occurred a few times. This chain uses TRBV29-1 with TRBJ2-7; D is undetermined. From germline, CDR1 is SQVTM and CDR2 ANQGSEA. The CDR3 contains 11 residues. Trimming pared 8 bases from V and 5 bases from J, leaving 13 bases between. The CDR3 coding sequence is TGCAGCACGGAAAGGGATCACGAGCAGTACTTC. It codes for CSTERDHEQYF.

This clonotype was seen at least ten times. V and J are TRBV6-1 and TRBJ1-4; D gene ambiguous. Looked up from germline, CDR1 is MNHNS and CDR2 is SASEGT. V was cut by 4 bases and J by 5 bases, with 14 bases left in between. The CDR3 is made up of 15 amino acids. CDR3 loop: CASSVYQVENEKLFF. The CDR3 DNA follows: TGTGCCAGCAGTGTATATCAAGTAGAAAATGAAAAACTGTTTTTT.

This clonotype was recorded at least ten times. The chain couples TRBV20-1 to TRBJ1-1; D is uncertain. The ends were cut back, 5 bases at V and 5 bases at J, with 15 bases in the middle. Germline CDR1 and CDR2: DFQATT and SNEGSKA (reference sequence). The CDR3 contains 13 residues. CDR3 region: CSAETRAGTEAFF. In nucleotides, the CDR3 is TGCAGTGCTGAGACGCGGGCCGGTACTGAAGCTTTCTTT.

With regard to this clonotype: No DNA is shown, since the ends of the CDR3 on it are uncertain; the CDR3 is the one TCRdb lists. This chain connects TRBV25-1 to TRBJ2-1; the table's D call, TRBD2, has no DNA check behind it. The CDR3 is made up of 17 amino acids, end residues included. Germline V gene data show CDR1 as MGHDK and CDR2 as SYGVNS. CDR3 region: CASICSAREASGLWQFF.

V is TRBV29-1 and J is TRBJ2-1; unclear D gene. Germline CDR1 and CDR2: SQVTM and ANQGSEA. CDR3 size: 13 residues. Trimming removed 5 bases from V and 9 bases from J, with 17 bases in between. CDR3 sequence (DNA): TGCAGCGTTTTATACCAAGCCGCCGGTGAGCAGTTCTTC. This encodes CSVLYQAAGEQFF.

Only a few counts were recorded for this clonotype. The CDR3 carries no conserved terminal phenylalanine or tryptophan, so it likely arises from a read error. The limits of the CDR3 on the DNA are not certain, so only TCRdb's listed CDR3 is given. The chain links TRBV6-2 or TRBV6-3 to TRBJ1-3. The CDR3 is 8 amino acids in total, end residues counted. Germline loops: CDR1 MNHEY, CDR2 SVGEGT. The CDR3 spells CASSYRTS.

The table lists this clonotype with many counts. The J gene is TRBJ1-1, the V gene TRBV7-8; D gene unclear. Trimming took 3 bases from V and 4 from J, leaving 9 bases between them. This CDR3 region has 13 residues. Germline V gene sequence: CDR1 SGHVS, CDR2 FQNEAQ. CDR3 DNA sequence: TGTGCCAGCAGCTTCTATTCCGGCACTGAAGCTTTCTTT. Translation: CASSFYSGTEAFF. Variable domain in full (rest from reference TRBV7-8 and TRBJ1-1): GAGVSQSPRYKVAKRGQDVALRCDPISGHVSLFWYQQALGQGPEFLTYFQNEAQLDKSGLPSDRFFAERPEGSVSTLKIQRTQQEDSAVYLCASSFYSGTEAFFGQGTRLTVV.

The CDR3 DNA reads as TGTGCCAGCAGTGGGACAGGAGGTTTAAATTCACCCCTCCACTTT. As protein: CASSGTGGLNSPLHF. The chain joins TRBV2 to TRBJ1-6; 7 positions match TRBD1. Germline assignment: CDR1 SNHLY and CDR2 FYNNEI. The CDR3 sequence is 15 residues long. The junction had 7 bases not matched to a gene; V was cut back by 4 bases and J by 7 bases.

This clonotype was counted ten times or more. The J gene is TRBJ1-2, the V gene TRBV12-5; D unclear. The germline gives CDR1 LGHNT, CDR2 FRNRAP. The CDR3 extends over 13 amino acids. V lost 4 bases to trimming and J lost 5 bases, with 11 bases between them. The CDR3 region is CASGSPPGYGYTF. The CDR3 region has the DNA TGTGCTAGTGGTTCCCCCCCCGGGTATGGCTACACCTTC.

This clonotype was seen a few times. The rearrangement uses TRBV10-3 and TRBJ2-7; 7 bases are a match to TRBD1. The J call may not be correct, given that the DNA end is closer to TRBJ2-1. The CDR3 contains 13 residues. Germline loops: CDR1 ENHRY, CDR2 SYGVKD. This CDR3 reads CAINGQVLDEQFF. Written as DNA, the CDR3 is TGTGCCATCAATGGACAGGTCCTCGACGAGCAGTTCTTC.

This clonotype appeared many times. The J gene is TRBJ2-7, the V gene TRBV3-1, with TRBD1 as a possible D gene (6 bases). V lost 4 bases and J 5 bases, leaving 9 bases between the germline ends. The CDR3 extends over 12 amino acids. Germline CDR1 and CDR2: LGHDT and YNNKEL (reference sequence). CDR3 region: CASSLWTDEQYF. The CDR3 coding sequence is TGTGCCAGCAGCCTATGGACAGACGAGCAGTACTTC.

CDR3 nucleotides: TGCGCCAGCAGCGAAGGACCTTCGTTGGGCTACGAGCAGTACTTC. Translated: CASSEGPSLGYEQYF. The chain joins TRBV5-1 to TRBJ2-7; D is unresolved. This CDR3 has 15 amino acids. CDR1 is SGHRS, CDR2 YFSETQ, per germline. Trimming left V 4 bases short and J 3 bases short, with 17 bases between.

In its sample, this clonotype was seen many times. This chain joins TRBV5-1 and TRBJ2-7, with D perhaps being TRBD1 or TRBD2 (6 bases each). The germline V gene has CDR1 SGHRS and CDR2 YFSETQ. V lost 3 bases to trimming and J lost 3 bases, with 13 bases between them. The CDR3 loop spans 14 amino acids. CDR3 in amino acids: CASSSDGGRYEQYF. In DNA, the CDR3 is TGCGCCAGCAGCTCGGATGGGGGGCGCTACGAGCAGTACTTC.

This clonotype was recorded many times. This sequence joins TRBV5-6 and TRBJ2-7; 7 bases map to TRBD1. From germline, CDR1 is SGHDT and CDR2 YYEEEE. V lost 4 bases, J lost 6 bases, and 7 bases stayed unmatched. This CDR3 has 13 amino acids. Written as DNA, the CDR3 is TGTGCCAGCAGCCTCGGGACAGTCTTCGAGCAGTACTTC. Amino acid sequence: CASSLGTVFEQYF.

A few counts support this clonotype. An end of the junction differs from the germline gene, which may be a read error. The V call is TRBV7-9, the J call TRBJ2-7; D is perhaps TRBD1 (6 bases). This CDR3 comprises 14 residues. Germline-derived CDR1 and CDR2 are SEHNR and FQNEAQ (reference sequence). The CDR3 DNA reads TGCGCCAGCACCCAGCCAGGGGTGCCCTACGAGCAGTACTTC. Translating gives CASTQPGVPYEQYF.

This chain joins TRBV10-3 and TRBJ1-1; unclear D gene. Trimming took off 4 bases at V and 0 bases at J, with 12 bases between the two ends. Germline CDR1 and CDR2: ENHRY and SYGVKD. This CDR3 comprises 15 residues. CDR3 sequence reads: CAISGWVYVNTEAFF. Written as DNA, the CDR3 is TGTGCCATCAGTGGGTGGGTGTACGTGAACACTGAAGCTTTCTTT.